One and the same sample provided the 6 T cell receptor beta chains below, sequenced in a study of T cells in localized non-small cell lung cancer. TCRdb's copy holds only in-frame clones and misses some; the assay was immunoSEQ multiplex PCR. The top ten hold roughly 29% of the sample, which has around 24,000 clones, roughly 87% seen once. This sample comprised peripheral blood, obtained before any cancer treatment. These receptors were obtained from a male donor aged 60 or older with stage I squamous cell lung carcinoma.

V gene TRBV10-1 combines with J gene TRBJ2-2; a weak D match, TRBD2 (6 bases). This CDR3 region has 17 residues. Germline CDR1 and CDR2: WNHNN and SYGVQD (reference sequence). V lost 4 bases and J lost 1, with 16 bases in between. CDR3 amino acids: CASSVRHDGGNTGELFF. In DNA form, the CDR3 reads TGCGCCAGCAGTGTCCGACACGACGGGGGGAACACCGGGGAGCTGTTTTTT.

The chain is built from TRBV2 and TRBJ2-7; possibly TRBD2 for D (5 bases). The CDR3 spans 12 residues. Looked up from germline, CDR1 is SNHLY and CDR2 is FYNNEI. The V and J ends lost 6 bases and 2 bases respectively, with 8 bases between them. The CDR3 sequence is CASRGETYEQYF. The CDR3 DNA reads TGTGCCAGCAGGGGAGAGACCTACGAGCAGTACTTC.

V usage is TRBV2 and J usage is TRBJ1-5, with TRBD1 identical over 7 bases. The CDR3 runs 19 residues. Germline-derived CDR1 and CDR2 are SNHLY and FYNNEI. Trimming took 0 bases from V and 4 from J; bases not matched to a gene: 15. This CDR3 reads CASSEALLSLQGPNQPQHF. For the CDR3, the DNA is TGTGCCAGCAGTGAAGCTCTCTTATCTCTACAGGGGCCTAATCAGCCCCAGCATTTT.

The CDR3 reads CASSRGYEQYF. Here the CDR3 DNA reads TGCGCCAGCAGTCGGGGGTACGAGCAGTACTTC. The chain carries TRBV23-1 and TRBJ2-7, with D perhaps matching TRBD1 or TRBD2 (5 bases each). TRBV23-1 is placed among ORFs of uncertain function. The CDR3 loop spans 11 amino acids. V was cut by 4 bases and J by 4 bases, with 5 bases left in between.

The chain couples TRBV6-6 to TRBJ2-4; D call uncertain. Germline lookup yields CDR1 MNHNY and CDR2 SVGAGI (reference sequence). This CDR3 spans 13 amino acids. The germline V and J ends were trimmed by 6 bases and 3 bases, with 9 bases remaining between them. The CDR3 region is CASSPVGKNIQYF. The CDR3 DNA reads TGTGCCAGCAGCCCGGTGGGCAAAAACATTCAGTACTTC.

This chain joins TRBV30 and TRBJ2-3, with D tentatively TRBD1 or TRBD2 (5 bases each). Per the germline V gene, CDR1 is GTSNPN and CDR2 is SVGIG (reference sequence). There are 13 residues in the CDR3. Trimming removed 4 bases from V and 8 bases from J, with 16 bases in between. CDR3 in amino acids: CAWKKAPRGTQYF. CDR3 bases: TGTGCCTGGAAGAAGGCGCCGAGGGGTACGCAGTATTTT.